This T cell receptor beta chain emerged from a study of CD4 and CD8 cells across lung adenocarcinoma regions. Donors had localized lung adenocarcinoma, a non-small cell lung cancer. TCRdb fed the PCR reads into MiXCR, producing one record per CDR3 protein. Here the sample spans 3,000 to 4,000 distinct CDR3 sequences, less than 70% being singletons. The CDR3 extends over 15 amino acids. CDR1 is SGHVS, CDR2 FQNEAQ, per germline. The sample was CD4+ T cells from the margin of a lung tumor. This receptor was identified in a male donor with lung adenocarcinoma. The CD4 and CD8 labels of this study may be unreliable. V usage is TRBV7-8 and J usage is TRBJ2-7; D tentatively fits TRBD1 or TRBD2 (6 bases each). The J call may be faulty, since TRBJ2-5 better matches the DNA end. For the CDR3, the DNA is TGTGCCAGCAGCTCCTTGGGGGGCGAGAGGGAGACCCAGTACTTC. This gives the protein CASSSLGGERETQYF.